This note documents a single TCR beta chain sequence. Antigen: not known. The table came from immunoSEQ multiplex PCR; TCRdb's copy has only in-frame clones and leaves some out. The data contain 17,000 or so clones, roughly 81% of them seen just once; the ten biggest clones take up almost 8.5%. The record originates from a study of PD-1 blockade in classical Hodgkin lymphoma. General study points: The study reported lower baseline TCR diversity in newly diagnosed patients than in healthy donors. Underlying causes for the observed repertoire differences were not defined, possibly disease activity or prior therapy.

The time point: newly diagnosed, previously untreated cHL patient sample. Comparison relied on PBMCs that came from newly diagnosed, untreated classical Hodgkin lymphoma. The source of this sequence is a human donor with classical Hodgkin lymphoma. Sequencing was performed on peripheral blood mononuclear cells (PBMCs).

The CDR3 nucleotides read TGCGCCAGCAGTAAAGTAGCGGGAGGGCGGTACAATGAGCAGTTCTTC. It is translated as CASSKVAGGRYNEQFF. The gene calls are TRBV10-1 and TRBJ2-1, with 11 bases identical to TRBD2. The CDR3 is 16 amino acids. The junction had 7 bases not matched to a gene; V was cut back by 5 bases and J by 4 bases. Germline CDR1 and CDR2: WNHNN and SYGVQD (reference sequence).